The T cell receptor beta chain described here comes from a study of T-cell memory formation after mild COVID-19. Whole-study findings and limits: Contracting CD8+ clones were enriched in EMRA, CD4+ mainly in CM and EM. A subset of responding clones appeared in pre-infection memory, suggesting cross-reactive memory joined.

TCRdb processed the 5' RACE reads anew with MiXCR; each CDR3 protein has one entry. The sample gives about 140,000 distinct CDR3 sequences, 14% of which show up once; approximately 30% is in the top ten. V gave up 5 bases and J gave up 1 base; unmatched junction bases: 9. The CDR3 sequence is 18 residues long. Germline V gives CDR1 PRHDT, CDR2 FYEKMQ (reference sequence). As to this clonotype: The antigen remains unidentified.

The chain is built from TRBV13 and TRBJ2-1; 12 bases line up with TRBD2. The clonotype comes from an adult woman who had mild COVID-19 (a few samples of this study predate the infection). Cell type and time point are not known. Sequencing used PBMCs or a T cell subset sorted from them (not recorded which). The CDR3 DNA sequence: TGTGCCAGCAGCGCCTCGACTAGCGGGAGTTTGTCCTACAATGAGCAGTTCTTC. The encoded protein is CASSASTSGSLSYNEQFF. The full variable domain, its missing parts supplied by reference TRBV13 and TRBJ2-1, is AAGVIQSPRHLIKEKRETATLKCYPIPRHDTVYWYQQGPGQDPQFLISFYEKMQSDKGSIPDRFSAQQFSDYHSELNMSSLELGDSALYFCASSASTSGSLSYNEQFFGPGTRLTVL.